Listed here are 28 T cell receptor beta chains from one sample, sequenced in a study of T cells in Graves' hyperthyroidism and ophthalmopathy. Amplified TCR beta CDR3 regions derived from RNA transcripts. The HTBI primer set was used in a first-round RT-PCR of the TCR CDR3. TCRdb used MiXCR to reprocess the multiplex PCR reads, holding one entry per CDR3 protein. The sample shows some 720,000 distinct CDR3 sequences, 15% to 20% of them seen only once. Sequencing was done on a sample of blood. Receptor source: a young man with Graves' hyperthyroidism.

This chain joins TRBV7-9 and TRBJ2-2; D not certain. The ends were cut back, 5 bases at V and 5 bases at J, with 12 bases in the middle. The CDR3 sequence is 14 residues long. Germline CDR1 SEHNR, CDR2 FQNEAQ (reference sequence). The CDR3 region is CASSAPDTTGELFF. In DNA form, the CDR3 reads TGTGCCAGCAGCGCCCCCGACACAACCGGGGAGCTGTTTTTT.

This clonotype was seen at least ten times. The V and J genes are TRBV29-1 and TRBJ2-3; D is possibly TRBD1 (6 bases). From germline, CDR1 is SQVTM and CDR2 ANQGSEA. This CDR3 has 13 amino acids. The V end was cut by 6 bases, the J end by 3 bases, with 13 bases between. The chain's CDR3 is CSVQGRITDTQYF. For the CDR3, the DNA is TGCAGCGTGCAGGGGCGCATAACAGATACGCAGTATTTT.

This clonotype came up a few times. The chain carries TRBV11-3 and TRBJ2-3, with 10 bases identical to TRBD2. This CDR3 is built from 16 residues. Trimming cost V 0 bases and J 4 bases; bases outside gene matches: 4. Germline assignment: CDR1 SGHNT and CDR2 YENEEA. The CDR3 DNA is TGTGCCAGCAGCTTAGATTGGAGCGGGAGGGCAGATACGCAGTATTTT. Protein: CASSLDWSGRADTQYF.

The J gene is TRBJ1-1, the V gene TRBV2; unclear D gene. V lost 3 bases to trimming and J lost 9 bases, with 14 bases between them. CDR1 and CDR2 (germline): SNHLY, FYNNEI. The CDR3 spans 13 residues. CDR3 residues: CASSERVGLKAFF. In DNA, the CDR3 is TGTGCCAGCAGTGAGCGCGTAGGCCTTAAAGCTTTCTTT.

The genes are TRBV7-2 and TRBJ1-3, with 8 nucleotides matching TRBD1. The V segment lost 4 bases and the J segment 4 bases; nucleotides outside the gene matches: 0. This CDR3 is 13 amino acids long. Germline values: CDR1 SGHTA, CDR2 FQGNSA. This CDR3 reads CASSWDRGNTIYF. For the CDR3, the DNA is TGTGCCAGCAGCTGGGACAGGGGAAACACCATATATTTT.

This clonotype was seen repeatedly, ten times or more. This chain joins TRBV27 and TRBJ2-3, with D uncertain. Germline assignment: CDR1 MNHEY and CDR2 SMNVEV (reference sequence). Trimming pared 6 bases from V and 4 bases from J, leaving 11 bases between. The CDR3 length is 13 residues. The CDR3 spells CASRVGSPDTQYF. CDR3 nucleotide sequence: TGTGCCAGCAGGGTGGGGTCCCCAGATACGCAGTATTTT.

This clonotype was seen many times. This chain joins TRBV28 and TRBJ2-7, with D tentatively TRBD1 or TRBD2 (6 bases each). The V end was cut by 2 bases, the J end by 5 bases, with 16 bases between. Germline assignment: CDR1 MDHEN and CDR2 SYDVKM. CDR3 size: 15 residues. This CDR3 is CASSLGGGGRHEQYF. CDR3 DNA sequence: TGTGCCAGCAGTTTAGGAGGGGGTGGTCGGCACGAGCAGTACTTC.

In this sample, this clonotype turned up a few times. The chain has TRBV3-1 and TRBJ1-2; 8 positions agree with TRBD1. Per the germline V gene, CDR1 is LGHDT and CDR2 is YNNKEL (reference sequence). J gave up 6 bases and V 4 bases, and 10 bases lay outside the gene matches. CDR3 size: 15 residues. The CDR3, as DNA: TGTGCCAGCAGCCCATCCAGGGGGCGCAGAGATGGCTACACCTTC. Translation gives CASSPSRGRRDGYTF.

The chain carries TRBV28 and TRBJ1-5; 12 bases line up with TRBD1. Germline CDR1 is MDHEN and CDR2 is SYDVKM. Trimming took 3 bases from V and 5 from J; bases not matched to a gene: 8. The CDR3 totals 17 residues. Here the CDR3 DNA reads TGTGCCAGCAGTTTCCCGGGACAGGGGGCTTTCTATCAGCCCCAGCATTTT. Translating gives CASSFPGQGAFYQPQHF.

V usage is TRBV9 and J usage is TRBJ2-1, with TRBD2 matching 10 bases. V gave up 1 base and J gave up 6 bases; unmatched junction bases: 13. CDR1 SGDLS and CDR2 YYNGEE come from the germline V gene. This CDR3 is built from 18 residues. In nucleotides, the CDR3 is TGTGCCAGCAGCGTATGGAGCGGGAGGGCAGGGAGATCCAATGAGCAGTTCTTC. It translates to CASSVWSGRAGRSNEQFF.

J is TRBJ1-2 and V is TRBV2; the D is unclear. V was pared by 11 bases and J by 0 bases, with 10 bases between. Per the germline V gene, CDR1 is SNHLY and CDR2 is FYNNEI. CDR3 length: 12 residues. Written as DNA, the CDR3 is TGTGCCGGCACAGAGTCTAACTATGGCTACACCTTC. Encoded protein: CAGTESNYGYTF.

The chain couples TRBV5-1 to TRBJ1-4, with 7 bases aligning to TRBD1. CDR1 is SGHRS and CDR2 is YFSETQ in the germline V gene. The CDR3 totals 14 residues. Unmatched junction bases numbered 6, after V lost 4 bases and J lost 6 bases. CDR3 in DNA: TGCGCCAGCAGCAACGACAGGGCCTATGAAAAACTGTTTTTT. Amino acid sequence: CASSNDRAYEKLFF.

V gene TRBV19 combines with J gene TRBJ1-1, with 11 bases identical to TRBD1. The length of the CDR3 is 15 residues. The V segment lost 5 bases and the J segment 4 bases; nucleotides outside the gene matches: 6. The germline V gene encodes CDR1 LNHDA and CDR2 SQIVND (reference sequence). CDR3 loop: CASSSRTGGSTEAFF. CDR3 nucleotides: TGTGCCAGTAGTTCTCGGACAGGGGGCTCCACTGAAGCTTTCTTT. Supplemented by reference TRBV19 and TRBJ1-1, the full variable domain reads DGGITQSPKYLFRKEGQNVTLSCEQNLNHDAMYWYRQDPGQGLRLIYYSQIVNDFQKGDIAEGYSVSREKKESFPLTVTSAQKNPTAFYLCASSSRTGGSTEAFFGQGTRLTVV.

This clonotype was detected only a few times. The J gene is TRBJ2-7, the V gene TRBV7-3, with 8 positions matching TRBD2. The V gene's germline CDR1 is SGHTA and CDR2 FQGTGA. This CDR3 is built from 14 residues. V lost 4 bases and J lost 3; bases outside the gene matches: 5. The CDR3 is CASSWSGGIYEQYF. The DNA of the CDR3 is TGTGCCAGCAGCTGGTCGGGGGGGATCTACGAGCAGTACTTC.

This clonotype was picked up a small number of times. The rearrangement joins TRBV19 to TRBJ2-4; 7 bases line up with TRBD2. V lost 5 bases, J lost 6 bases, and 4 bases stayed unmatched. Germline V gene sequence: CDR1 LNHDA, CDR2 SQIVND (reference sequence). The CDR3 length is 13 residues. The CDR3 region is CASSRTRINIQYF. In DNA form, the CDR3 reads TGTGCCAGTAGTCGGACTAGGATAAACATTCAGTACTTC.

This clonotype was observed a handful of times. The V and J genes are TRBV6-1 and TRBJ2-2, with 9 bases identical to TRBD2. CDR3 length: 15 amino acids. Germline-derived CDR1 and CDR2 are MNHNS and SASEGT. The ends lost 5 bases at V and 1 base at J; junction bases unmatched: 2. CDR3 loop: CASSSSGMNTGELFF. The CDR3 nucleotides read TGTGCCAGCAGTTCTAGCGGGATGAACACCGGGGAGCTGTTTTTT.

Ten or more counts support this clonotype. V is TRBV19 and J is TRBJ2-5; no reliable D call. The V gene's germline CDR1 is LNHDA and CDR2 SQIVND (reference sequence). The V end was cut by 3 bases, the J end by 1 base, with 12 bases between. The CDR3 consists of 15 residues. CDR3 in amino acids: CASSMNRGLQETQYF. As DNA, the CDR3 is TGTGCCAGTAGTATGAATAGAGGTCTCCAAGAGACCCAGTACTTC.

This clonotype has at least ten counts. V and J are TRBV7-9 and TRBJ2-5; D is unclear. The V and J ends lost 7 bases and 1 base respectively, with 19 bases between them. Per germline, CDR1 SEHNR and CDR2 FQNEAQ (reference sequence). This CDR3 has 16 residues. The CDR3 protein is CASTASPAESQETQYF. In DNA, the CDR3 is TGTGCCAGCACCGCTTCCCCGGCAGAATCCCAAGAGACCCAGTACTTC.

This clonotype was observed at least ten times. V gene TRBV28 combines with J gene TRBJ2-3, with 7 bases lining up with TRBD2. The CDR3 covers 16 residues. CDR1 MDHEN and CDR2 SYDVKM come from the germline V gene. The J segment lost 9 bases and the V segment lost 4 bases, leaving 16 bases of the junction unmatched. The CDR3 region is CASSSLGGEGRETQYF. CDR3 sequence (DNA): TGTGCCAGCAGTTCCCTCGGTGGGGAGGGCAGGGAGACGCAGTATTTT.

This clonotype was detected many times. The chain carries TRBV11-2 and TRBJ1-4; 8 bases are a match to TRBD1. Unmatched junction bases numbered 5, after V lost 3 bases and J lost 2 bases. This CDR3 contains 16 residues. Germline V gives CDR1 SGHAT, CDR2 FQNNGV. CDR3 nucleotides: TGTGCCAGCAGCTTCCAGGGGGCCGCCACTAATGAAAAACTGTTTTTT. This codes for CASSFQGAATNEKLFF.

The rearrangement joins TRBV6-1 to TRBJ2-2, with a tentative D call TRBD2 (6 bases). The V gene lost 10 bases and the J gene lost 2 bases, with 11 bases spanning the gap. This CDR3 spans 13 amino acids. Per germline, CDR1 MNHNS and CDR2 SASEGT. The CDR3 protein is CATQRVNTGELFF. CDR3 in DNA: TGTGCCACCCAGCGGGTCAACACCGGGGAGCTGTTTTTT.

There are a few counts of this clonotype. This chain uses TRBV7-3 with TRBJ2-3, with 9 bases fitting TRBD1. The CDR3 length is 15 residues. Per the germline V gene, CDR1 is SGHTA and CDR2 is FQGTGA. V shed 5 bases and J 2 bases; nucleotides not matched to a gene: 5. DNA of the CDR3: TGTGCCAGCAGCCCGACAGGGGGACACACAGATACGCAGTATTTT. The encoded protein is CASSPTGGHTDTQYF. The complete variable domain, with remaining parts taken from reference TRBV7-3 and TRBJ2-3, reads GAGVSQTPSNKVTEKGKYVELRCDPISGHTALYWYRQSLGQGPEFLIYFQGTGAADDSGLPNDRFFAVRPEGSVSTLKIQRTERGDSAVYLCASSPTGGHTDTQYFGPGTRLTVL.

V usage is TRBV7-2 and J usage is TRBJ1-2; 7 nucleotides agree with TRBD1. The V segment lost 10 bases and the J segment 5 bases; nucleotides outside the gene matches: 10. Germline CDR1 and CDR2: SGHTA and FQGNSA. This CDR3 comprises 13 residues. CDR3: CATPLGQNYGYTF. The DNA for the CDR3 is TGTGCCACCCCCCTGGGACAGAATTATGGCTACACCTTC.

The rearrangement uses TRBV7-9 and TRBJ2-3; D gene unclear. The CDR3 length is 13 residues. The V and J ends lost 4 bases and 6 bases respectively, with 11 bases between them. CDR1 SEHNR and CDR2 FQNEAQ come from the germline V gene (reference sequence). The CDR3 DNA follows: TGTGCCAGCAGCTCCCAACTTGTGGATACGCAGTATTTT. Translation gives CASSSQLVDTQYF.

There are many counts of this clonotype. V usage is TRBV11-2 and J usage is TRBJ2-7; 10 bases align to TRBD2. The CDR3 runs to 14 residues. Germline-derived CDR1 and CDR2 are SGHAT and FQNNGV. J was trimmed by 4 bases and V by 5 bases; bases with no gene match: 5. The CDR3 bases are TGTGCCAGCAGCAAACTAGCGGGGACATACGAGCAGTACTTC. Its protein product is CASSKLAGTYEQYF.

The sample holds a few counts of this clonotype. This chain joins TRBV4-2 and TRBJ2-7; 12 nucleotides agree with TRBD2. V shed 1 base and J 3 bases; nucleotides not matched to a gene: 7. Germline CDR1 and CDR2: LGHNA and YNFKEQ. The CDR3 has 17 amino acids. In DNA, the CDR3 is TGTGCCAGCAGCCAAGTGGGACTAGCGGGTAACTTCTACGAGCAGTACTTC. This translates into CASSQVGLAGNFYEQYF.

This clonotype appeared many times. The chain uses TRBV12-3 or TRBV12-4 and TRBJ2-1; possibly TRBD1 for D (6 bases). V gave up 7 bases and J gave up 0 bases, with 13 bases separating them. CDR3 length: 15 residues. DNA of the CDR3: TGTGCCAGCATCCAGGGGCAAAGCTCCTACAATGAGCAGTTCTTC. Translated, it gives CASIQGQSSYNEQFF.

This clonotype has at least ten counts. The gene calls are TRBV28 and TRBJ2-6; D is ambiguous. This CDR3 is built from 14 residues. V was trimmed by 1 base and J by 11 bases, leaving 12 bases between them. Germline V gene sequence: CDR1 MDHEN, CDR2 SYDVKM. The CDR3 DNA reads TGTGCCAGCAGTTTATTCGACCGAAGCGACGTCCTGACTTTC. It specifies CASSLFDRSDVLTF.